This T cell receptor beta chain comes out of a study of identical twins. A word on this clonotype: The antigen is undetermined.

Donors uniformly comprised healthy Caucasians. General study points: Partly confounded zero-insertion analyses could result from invariant MAIT and iNKT cells. Out-of-frame alpha sequences common to twins exhibited a surplus of low generation probability. Abundant cord blood beta clonotypes carried fewer insertions; memory repertoires showed none.

Between the trimmed V and J ends, which lost 1 base and 9 bases, there was a span of 16 bases. Looked up from germline, CDR1 is SGHTA and CDR2 is FQGTGA. The CDR3 length is 15 residues. TCRdb redid the calling of the 5' RACE reads with MiXCR, one entry per CDR3 protein. Seen here are over 550,000 distinct CDR3 sequences, about 7% observed once, and the top ten hold 1.6%. The same specimen was also included in a second study, on yellow fever vaccine responses in identical twins.

The rearrangement uses TRBV7-3 and TRBJ2-1; tentatively, D is TRBD2 (6 bases). The clonotype was recovered from a young woman in good health. Source material: PBMCs. The CDR3 nucleotides read TGTGCCAGCAGCTTAAAGGACGGGAGTGTGTTTGAGCAGTTCTTC. It yields the protein CASSLKDGSVFEQFF.